Below are 8 T cell receptor beta chains sequenced from a single sample in a study of shared clonotypes between healthy human individuals. Only in-frame clones appear in the TCRdb table, and some are missing; sequencing was by immunoSEQ multiplex PCR. The sample has around 1.5 million clones; 95% to 99% are singletons. Sequenced: naive CD4+ T cells sorted from blood. Subset noted: CD45RA+ positively selected. The receptors come from a man aged 30 to 39 in good health.

The chain is built from TRBV18 and TRBJ2-3; D not certain. V dropped 4 bases and J dropped 6 bases, with 14 bases sitting between them. Germline V lookup: CDR1 KGHSH, CDR2 LQKENI. The CDR3 extends over 14 amino acids. The CDR3 spells CASSLSQRHDTQYF. The CDR3 nucleotides read TGTGCCAGCTCACTCTCGCAGAGACACGATACGCAGTATTTT.

Regarding this clone: Mismatch with germline at one junction end may stem from a read error. Other DNA sequences in this sample translate to the same CDR3. The chain couples TRBV18 to TRBJ2-3, with D possibly TRBD2 on 5 matching bases. Germline values: CDR1 KGHSH, CDR2 LQKENI. The CDR3 is 12 amino acids. CDR3 coding DNA: TGTGCCAGTTCACTCCCGGGGGATACGCAGTATTTT. This sequence encodes CASSLPGDTQYF. Using reference TRBV18 and TRBJ2-3 for the parts outside the CDR3, the full variable domain is NAGVMQNPRHLVRRRGQEARLRCSPMKGHSHVYWYRQLPEEGLKFMVYLQKENIIDESGMPKERFSAEFPKEGPSILRIQQVVRGDSAAYFCASSLPGDTQYFGPGTRLTVL.

The genes are TRBV5-1 and TRBJ2-7, with D tentatively TRBD1 or TRBD2 (5 bases each). The CDR3 has 15 amino acids. Germline lookup yields CDR1 SGHRS and CDR2 YFSETQ. Deletions cut 4 bases from V and 1 base from J, with 15 bases between. The CDR3 DNA follows: TGCGCCAGCAGCCAAATCCGGGACGGTTCCTACGAGCAGTACTTC. It translates to CASSQIRDGSYEQYF.

The gene calls are TRBV2 and TRBJ2-7; TRBD1 is a possible D gene (6 bases). CDR1 is SNHLY, CDR2 FYNNEI, per germline. V lost 5 bases, J lost 1 base, and 15 bases lay in between. This CDR3 region has 15 residues. The DNA for the CDR3 is TGTGCCAGCAGTCTAAAGACAGGTGATTCCTACGAGCAGTACTTC. It yields the protein CASSLKTGDSYEQYF.

This chain connects TRBV9 to TRBJ1-1; D is undetermined. CDR1 is SGDLS and CDR2 is YYNGEE in the germline V gene. The ends were cut back, 0 bases at V and 2 bases at J, with 8 bases in the middle. The CDR3 sequence is 14 residues long. CDR3 amino acids: CASSVVQPNTEAFF. In DNA, the CDR3 is TGTGCCAGCAGCGTAGTACAGCCAAACACTGAAGCTTTCTTT.

The chain joins TRBV7-9 to TRBJ2-3; D unresolved. Germline V lookup: CDR1 SEHNR, CDR2 FQNEAQ (reference sequence). Trimming pared 2 bases from V and 0 bases from J, leaving 6 bases between. CDR3 length: 14 residues. CDR3 coding DNA: TGTGCCAGCAGCTTATCGACTAGCACAGATACGCAGTATTTT. This gives the protein CASSLSTSTDTQYF.

This clone was detected once. The rearrangement uses TRBV19 and TRBJ1-4; 7 bases agree with TRBD1. The CDR3 runs 14 residues. CDR1 is LNHDA, CDR2 SQIVND, per germline (reference sequence). Trimming at V came to 5 bases and at J to 7 bases, leaving 7 bases not matched to a gene. The chain's CDR3 is CASSETGLGEKLFF. CDR3 sequence (DNA): TGTGCCAGTAGTGAGACAGGGTTGGGTGAAAAACTGTTTTTT.

The rearrangement links TRBV2 to TRBJ2-3; 10 bases align to TRBD2. Germline values: CDR1 SNHLY, CDR2 FYNNEI. J gave up 5 bases and V 5 bases, and 13 bases lay outside the gene matches. There are 17 residues in the CDR3. CDR3 protein: CASSLPLSGRAKDTQYF. Written as DNA, the CDR3 is TGTGCCAGCAGTCTGCCTTTGAGCGGGAGGGCCAAAGATACGCAGTATTTT.